This T cell receptor (beta chain) appears in the sequencing data of a study of blood T cell repertoires in COVID-19. Study summary: The analysed material was cDNA or gDNA that came from T cells, B-cell-depleted T cells, or PBMCs.

Sequenced by immunoSEQ multiplex PCR; TCRdb stores in-frame clones only, minus some. This table has more than 85,000 clones, about 80% appearing once. The ends were cut back, 4 bases at V and 3 bases at J, with 7 bases in the middle. The CDR3 has 11 residues. Germline V gives CDR1 DFQATT, CDR2 SNEGSKA (reference sequence). V gene TRBV20-1 combines with J gene TRBJ2-7, with D maybe TRBD2 (5 bases). This TCR was recovered from a man between 70 and 80 years old with acute or convalescent COVID-19. Sequencing was done on a sample of peripheral blood. The CDR3 loop is CSAMEDYEQYF. The CDR3 DNA is TGCAGTGCTATGGAGGACTACGAGCAGTACTTC.